The entry that follows covers one T cell receptor beta chain sequence. Its antigen remains unidentified. Its ends do not fully match the called genes, so a read error is possible. The source of the sample is a study of shared clonotypes between healthy human individuals. Several immunoSEQ 96-well plates shared each subset's DNA, each plate a replicate. Produced via immunoSEQ multiplex PCR; TCRdb's table is partial and in-frame only. The repertoire holds 200,000 to 250,000 clones, with 50% to 80% as singletons. Donors were Caucasian adults residing in Nashville, Tennessee, USA. Overall study results and limits: Researchers found naive subsets generally carried larger estimated richness than memory subsets.

This clonotype originated in a man between 25 and 39 years old in good health. The specimen sequenced was memory CD4+ T cells sorted from blood. As for subset: CD45RA-negative fraction.

The CDR3 DNA is TGTGCTAGCAGCCCCGGGGGCAATGAGCAGTTCTTC. Protein product: CASSPGGNEQFF. The V and J genes are TRBV7-7 and TRBJ2-1; maybe TRBD2 (6 bases). The germline V gene has CDR1 SSHAT and CDR2 FNYEAQ (reference sequence). CDR3 length equals 12 residues. Combining the CDR3 with reference TRBV7-7 and TRBJ2-1 gives the whole variable domain GAGVSQSPRYKVTKRGQDVTLRCDPISSHATLYWYQQALGQGPEFLTYFNYEAQPDKSGLPSDRFSAERPEGSISTLTIQRTEQRDSAMYRCASSPGGNEQFFGPGTRLTVL.